These 3 T cell receptor beta chains were all obtained from the same sample, sequenced in a study of OX40 agonist ivuxolimab in advanced cancers. The assay was immunoSEQ multiplex PCR, and TCRdb's table has in-frame clones only and misses some. In the table there are some 94,000 clones, roughly 90% of which are singletons. This sample comprised CD4+ or CD8+ T cells sorted from blood, obtained in a trial of the OX40 agonist ivuxolimab. The origin of the receptors is an adult with an advanced solid tumor such as melanoma, head and neck, liver or kidney cancer.

This chain connects TRBV7-6 to TRBJ2-2; D might be TRBD2 (6 bases). V shed 5 bases and J shed 4 bases, with 17 bases lying between them. The CDR3 length is 16 residues. The V gene's germline CDR1 is SGHVS and CDR2 FNYEAQ. The CDR3 DNA is TGTGCCAGCAGCCGAAGTGGGGGGTCGGTCACCGGGGAGCTGTTTTTT. Translation: CASSRSGGSVTGELFF.

The chain carries TRBV5-1 and TRBJ1-1; TRBD1 matches 9 bases. This CDR3 contains 20 residues. With 0 bases clipped from V and 0 bases from J, the junction kept 15 bases outside the gene matches. Germline CDR1 SGHRS, CDR2 YFSETQ. The CDR3: CASSLVGALTGGRMNTEAFF. The CDR3 coding sequence is TGCGCCAGCAGCTTGGTGGGAGCCCTGACAGGGGGACGGATGAACACTGAAGCTTTCTTT. Drawing the rest from reference TRBV5-1 and TRBJ1-1, the complete variable domain is KAGVTQTPRYLIKTRGQQVTLSCSPISGHRSVSWYQQTPGQGLQFLFEYFSETQRNKGNFPGRFSGRQFSNSRSEMNVSTLELGDSALYLCASSLVGALTGGRMNTEAFFGQGTRLTVV.

The chain uses TRBV29-1 and TRBJ2-7; TRBD2 matches at 11 bases. The J segment lost 0 bases and the V segment lost 6 bases, leaving 10 bases of the junction unmatched. The CDR3 is 16 amino acids. Germline CDR1 is SQVTM and CDR2 is ANQGSEA. The CDR3 bases are TGCAGCGTCGTGACTAGCGGGATATCTATCTCCTACGAGCAGTACTTC. It specifies CSVVTSGISISYEQYF.